This TCR beta chain was obtained from a study of blood T cell repertoires in COVID-19. Study-wide background: Sites across the United States, Italy and Spain contributed samples from acute and convalescent COVID-19.

Libraries were prepared by immunoSEQ multiplex PCR; TCRdb keeps only in-frame clonotypes and omits some of them. The table records approximately 220,000 clones, about four fifths of them present only once. The CDR3 covers 13 residues. V dropped 3 bases and J dropped 6; count of bases not matched to a gene: 1. From germline, CDR1 is PRHDT and CDR2 FYEKMQ (reference sequence). The sample comprised PBMCs or T cells enriched from blood (not recorded which). J is TRBJ2-2 and V is TRBV13; 7 bases line up with TRBD2. This TCR came from a woman aged 45-60 years who had been exposed to COVID-19. The CDR3 loop reads CASSFGGAGELFF. CDR3 in DNA: TGTGCCAGCAGCTTTGGGGGGGCCGGGGAGCTGTTTTTT. Supplemented by reference TRBV13 and TRBJ2-2, the full variable domain reads AAGVIQSPRHLIKEKRETATLKCYPIPRHDTVYWYQQGPGQDPQFLISFYEKMQSDKGSIPDRFSAQQFSDYHSELNMSSLELGDSALYFCASSFGGAGELFFGEGSRLTVL.